This T cell receptor (beta chain) was obtained from a study of blood T cell repertoires in COVID-19. Study as a whole: Acute and convalescent COVID-19 samples came from the United States, Italy and Spain. PBMCs, B-cell-depleted T cells, or T cells provided the cDNA or gDNA that made up the material.

Per the authors' pipeline: Nucleated cell number was recorded as an estimate derived from reference gene primer amplification. Sequencing was performed with immunoSEQ multiplex PCR; in TCRdb, only in-frame clones are kept and a portion is missing. The D gene and trimming were derived from the DNA, and the V and J assignments and clone size from that table. The data hold more than 65,000 clones, with around 88% observed a single time. In germline, CDR1 is SGHTA, CDR2 FQGNSA. With 1 base removed from V and 5 bases from J, the gap between germline ends came to 20 bases. The CDR3 extends over 17 amino acids.

V usage is TRBV7-2 and J usage is TRBJ1-2, with D perhaps matching TRBD1 (5 bases). The clonotype originates from a man between 60 and 75 years old with acute or convalescent COVID-19. Source material: peripheral blood. The CDR3 DNA sequence: TGTGCCAGCAGCTTAGGGGGGAGGATGGGTACCGGGTATGGCTACACCTTC. Encoded protein: CASSLGGRMGTGYGYTF.